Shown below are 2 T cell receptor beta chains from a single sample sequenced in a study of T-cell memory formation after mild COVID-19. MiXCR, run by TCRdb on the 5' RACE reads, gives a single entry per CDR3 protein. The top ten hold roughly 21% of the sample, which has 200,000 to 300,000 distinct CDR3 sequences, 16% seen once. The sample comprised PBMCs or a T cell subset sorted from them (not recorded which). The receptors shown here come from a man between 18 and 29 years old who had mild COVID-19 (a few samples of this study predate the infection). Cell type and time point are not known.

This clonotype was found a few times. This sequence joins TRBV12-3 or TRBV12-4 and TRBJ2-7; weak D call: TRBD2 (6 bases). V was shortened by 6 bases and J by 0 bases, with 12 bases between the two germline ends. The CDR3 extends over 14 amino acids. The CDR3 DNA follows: TGTGCCAGCAGCGACGGGGGTAACTCCTACGAGCAGTACTTC. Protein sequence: CASSDGGNSYEQYF.

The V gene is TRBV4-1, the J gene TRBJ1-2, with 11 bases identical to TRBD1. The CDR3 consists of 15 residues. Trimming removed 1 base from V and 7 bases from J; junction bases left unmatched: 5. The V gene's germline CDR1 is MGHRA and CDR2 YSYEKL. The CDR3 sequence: CASSQGTGGKVGYTF. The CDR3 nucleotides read TGCGCCAGCAGCCAAGGGACAGGGGGCAAGGTTGGCTACACCTTC.